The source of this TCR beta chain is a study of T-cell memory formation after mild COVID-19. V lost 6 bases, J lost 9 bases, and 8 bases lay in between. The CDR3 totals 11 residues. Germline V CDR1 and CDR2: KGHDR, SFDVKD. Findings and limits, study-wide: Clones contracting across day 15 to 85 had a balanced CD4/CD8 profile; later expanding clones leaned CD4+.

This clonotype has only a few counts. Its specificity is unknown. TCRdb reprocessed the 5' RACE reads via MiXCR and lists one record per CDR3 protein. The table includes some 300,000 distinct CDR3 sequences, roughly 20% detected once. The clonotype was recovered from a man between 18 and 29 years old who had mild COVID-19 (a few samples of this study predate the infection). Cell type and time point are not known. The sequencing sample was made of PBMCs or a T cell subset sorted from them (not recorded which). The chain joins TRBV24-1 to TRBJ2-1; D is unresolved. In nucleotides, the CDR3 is TGTGCCACCAGTCATATTGGTGAGCAGTTCTTC. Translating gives CATSHIGEQFF.